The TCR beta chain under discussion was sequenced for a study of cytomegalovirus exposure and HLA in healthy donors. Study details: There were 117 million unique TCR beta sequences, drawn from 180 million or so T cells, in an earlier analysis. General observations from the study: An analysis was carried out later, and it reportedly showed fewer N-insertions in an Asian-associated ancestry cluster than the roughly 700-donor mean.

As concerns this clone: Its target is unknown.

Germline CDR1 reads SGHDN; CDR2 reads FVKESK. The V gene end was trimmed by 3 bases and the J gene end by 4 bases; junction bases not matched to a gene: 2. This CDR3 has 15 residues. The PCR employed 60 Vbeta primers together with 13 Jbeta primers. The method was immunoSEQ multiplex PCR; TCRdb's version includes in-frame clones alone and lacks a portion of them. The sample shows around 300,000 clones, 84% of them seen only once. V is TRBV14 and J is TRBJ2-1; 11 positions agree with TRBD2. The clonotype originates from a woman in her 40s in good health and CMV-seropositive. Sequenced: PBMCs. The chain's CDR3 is CASSQGLAVYNEQFF. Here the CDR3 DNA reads TGTGCCAGCAGCCAGGGACTAGCGGTGTACAATGAGCAGTTCTTC. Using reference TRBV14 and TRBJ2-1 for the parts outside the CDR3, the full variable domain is EAGVTQFPSHSVIEKGQTVTLRCDPISGHDNLYWYRRVMGKEIKFLLHFVKESKQDESGMPNNRFLAERTGGTYSTLKVQPAELEDSGVYFCASSQGLAVYNEQFFGPGTRLTVL.